Described below is a single TCR beta chain sequence and its context. The V end lost 8 bases, the J end lost 4 bases, and 12 bases lay between the germline ends. Looked up from germline, CDR1 is MNHEY and CDR2 is SVGAGI. The CDR3 has 13 residues. The sample belongs to a study of blood T cell repertoires in COVID-19. On the study more broadly: T cells, B-cell-depleted T cells, or PBMCs provided the cDNA or gDNA that served as material.

Seattle patients were enrolled during active infection and followed longitudinally. Profiling relied on immunoSEQ multiplex PCR, and the TCRdb table lists in-frame clones only, not all of them. The sample includes around 130,000 clones, less than 90% seen only once; the top ten take about 8.9%. The sequencing input was peripheral blood. The TCR originated in a man between 25 and 39 years old with COVID-19, enrolled during active disease. This sequence joins TRBV6-5 and TRBJ2-1, with D possibly being TRBD1 (6 bases). The chain's CDR3 is CASGLGTYNEQFF. The CDR3 DNA sequence: TGTGCCAGCGGGCTAGGGACATACAATGAGCAGTTCTTC.